This record looks at one T cell receptor beta chain sequence and its context. Cohorts were based on clinical histories the participants reported. Recovered status applied to Cohort 3 donors who had two consecutive negative PCRs. It also applied to those with clearance or with symptom resolution. The sample originates from a study of blood T cell repertoires in COVID-19. Study as a whole: Researchers got acute and convalescent COVID-19 samples from the United States, Italy and Spain. Sources were T cells, B-cell-depleted T cells, or PBMCs; the material itself was cDNA or gDNA.

Using immunoSEQ multiplex PCR, the repertoire was profiled, and TCRdb retains in-frame clones only, with some absent. The table has about 350,000 clones, 87% seen once. This TCR was recovered from a woman aged 30 to 39 who had recovered from COVID-19. Sequencing used PBMCs or T cells enriched from blood (not recorded which).

CDR3 sequence: CASNSVGDAKTTFLDEQFF. The CDR3 DNA reads as TGTGCCAGCAATAGTGTGGGCGATGCCAAAACCACTTTTTTGGATGAGCAGTTCTTC. The chain combines TRBV2 with TRBJ2-1; no reliable D call. V lost 7 bases, J lost 8 bases, and 33 bases lay in between. The germline CDR1 and CDR2 sequences are SNHLY and FYNNEI. The CDR3 length is 19 residues.